Listed below are T cell receptor beta chains from one sample, sequenced in a study of blood T cell repertoires in COVID-19. Using immunoSEQ multiplex PCR, the repertoire was profiled, and TCRdb retains in-frame clones only, with some absent. In the table there are over 90,000 clones, around 81% of which are singletons. The sample consisted of peripheral blood. Receptor source: an elderly man with COVID-19, enrolled during active disease. CDR3s leave out the opening cysteine and the closing phenylalanine or tryptophan. Clone size is shown for a subset of rows, as once, few, many or a class of expanded clone.

ASSLTGSEVTDTQY | - | TRBJ2-3 | TRBV7-3
ASSPTDFNEKLF | - | TRBJ1-4 | TRBV19
ASSLDHGQGAEKLF | - | TRBJ1-4 | TRBV11-2
ASSLEPGYNSPLH | - | TRBJ1-6 | TRBV5-4
ASSQDLGTSGGAQY | - | TRBJ2-5 | TRBV4-3
SVAVSDTQY | - | TRBJ2-3 | TRBV29-1
ASSPGLRYEQY | - | TRBJ2-7 | TRBV11-3
AWSGPGGEQY | - | TRBJ2-7 | TRBV30
ASSLQGANTGELF | - | TRBJ2-2 | TRBV11-3
ASNRGPDTEAF | - | TRBJ1-1 | TRBV10-2
ASSQAAVNSEAF | - | TRBJ1-1 | TRBV4-3
ASSLLSGGALTHEQF | - | TRBJ2-1 | TRBV5-1
ASRATGEASPLH | - | TRBJ1-6 | TRBV19
ASSQDPGSNEKLF | - | TRBJ1-4 | TRBV3-1/TRBV3-2
ASSYLTGGGVDNQPQH | - | TRBJ1-5 | TRBV6-2/TRBV6-3
ASRESRGVFGNTIY | - | TRBJ1-3 | TRBV28
AISSAGNSNQPQH | - | TRBJ1-5 | TRBV10-3
AWMGQLNNEQF | - | TRBJ2-1 | TRBV30
ASSGGYLGRGEKLF | - | TRBJ1-4 | TRBV6-1
ASSSPRTGANYGYT | - | TRBJ1-2 | TRBV19
ASSYQLAGGANEQF | - | TRBJ2-1 | TRBV6-6
ASSVWGTDNEKLF | - | TRBJ1-4 | TRBV7-9
ASSEGGSQPQH | once | TRBJ1-5 | TRBV2
ASSLRRVLPKSSYNEQF | - | TRBJ2-1 | TRBV11-2
ASSLARAGGPGDTQY | - | TRBJ2-3 | TRBV7-2
ASSPEDSSYEQY | - | TRBJ2-7 | TRBV18
ASSLSGGTNYGYT | - | TRBJ1-2 | TRBV7-2
TSSRKGSEAF | - | TRBJ1-1 | TRBV1
ASSQDPLAHVSGANVLT | - | TRBJ2-6 | TRBV4-1
ASSRRGRVGYEQY | - | TRBJ2-7 | TRBV18
ASRKGTGDEQF | - | TRBJ2-1 | TRBV5-1
ASRPLAGGYNEQF | - | TRBJ2-1 | TRBV2
ASSPLQGADEQY | - | TRBJ2-7 | TRBV18
ASSEIGENTEAF | - | TRBJ1-1 | TRBV6-1
ASSQYLAGGTHYEQY | - | TRBJ2-7 | TRBV7-6
ASSGQGGPGTQY | - | TRBJ2-5 | TRBV2
ASSFGEGSSYNEQF | - | TRBJ2-1 | TRBV11-3
ASFSGYEQY | many | TRBJ2-7 | TRBV6-5
ASSEYGTGLILISGNTIY | - | TRBJ1-3 | TRBV2
ARIDWPLSSGANVLT | - | TRBJ2-6 | TRBV30
ASSFSIRTEAF | - | TRBJ1-1 | TRBV5-6
ASSPGLASEQY | - | TRBJ2-7 | TRBV7-9
ASRDRGKWGNQPQH | few | TRBJ1-5 | TRBV19
ASSLVQGASEQY | - | TRBJ2-7 | TRBV7-9
ASSYSWSGGQPQH | - | TRBJ1-5 | TRBV6-5
ASSLASGQDQPQH | - | TRBJ1-5 | TRBV7-2
ASSDRGRMNTEAF | - | TRBJ1-1 | TRBV6-1
ASSYNRQGYGYT | - | TRBJ1-2 | TRBV6-5
ASSKRGRDGNEQF | - | TRBJ2-1 | TRBV19
ASRVDSSYNSPLH | - | TRBJ1-6 | TRBV4-1
ASSPGTYEQY | - | TRBJ2-7 | TRBV5-1
ASTTGQGSPLH | once | TRBJ1-6 | TRBV7-8
ASAVGVVSSGNTIY | - | TRBJ1-3 | TRBV3-1/TRBV3-2
ATGFSGTSDTDTQY | - | TRBJ2-3 | TRBV15
ASSSFERSSYNEQF | - | TRBJ2-1 | TRBV7-6
ASSSTGGLEPQH | - | TRBJ1-5 | TRBV6-5
ASSPLGLSNTEAF | - | TRBJ1-1 | TRBV5-1
ASSLVAGSQDTQY | - | TRBJ2-3 | TRBV5-1
ASRQLENEQF | few | TRBJ2-1 | TRBV6-5